The clone carrying this T cell receptor beta chain was seen many times. Antigen specificity is unknown. The sample is drawn from a study of molecular identifiers for immune sequencing clone quantification. Study findings and constraints: Among 1 million or so naive cells, as was reported, spiked Jurkat TCR RNA from one cell was detectable. Clones that exceeded 20 RNA copies held over 99% of effector molecules, yet under 1% in naive cells.

One entry per CDR3 protein results from TCRdb running MiXCR on the PCR reads. The repertoire holds over 600,000 distinct CDR3 sequences, with 15% to 20% as singletons. Germline CDR1 LGHDT, CDR2 YNNKEL (reference sequence). Trimming removed 4 bases at V and 2 bases at J, with 13 bases between. The CDR3 is made up of 15 amino acids. Preparation of naive CD8 libraries involved roughly 19,000 to 1,000,000 sorted cells and 10%, 30% or 50% RNA. The receptor was isolated from a human donor in good health. Some libraries in this study had Jurkat cell RNA spiked in. The genes are TRBV3-1 and TRBJ2-3; D remains unclear. Sequencing used naive CD8+ T cells from blood, with Jurkat cell RNA spiked in. Subset indicated: FACS-sorted CD8+CD4-CCR7+CD45RA+ naive T cells. The CDR3 protein is CASSLYDLNTDTQYF. The CDR3 nucleotides read TGTGCCAGCAGCCTCTACGACCTTAACACAGATACGCAGTATTTT.